One and the same sample provided the 27 T cell receptor beta chains below, sequenced in a study of tissue T cells after allogeneic stem cell transplantation. Generated by immunoSEQ multiplex PCR, the TCRdb table keeps only in-frame clones and is missing some. The sample has some 7,000 clones, approximately 80% seen once. This sample comprised skin, obtained at autopsy. All receptors derive from a male patient over 55 with steroid-refractory graft-versus-host disease after an allogeneic stem cell transplant. Some of the T cells might come from the graft donor.

The rearrangement joins TRBV4-3 to TRBJ1-1; D unclear. Germline V gives CDR1 LGHNA, CDR2 YSLEER. V was pared by 0 bases and J by 2 bases, with 22 bases between. The length of the CDR3 is 19 residues. The CDR3 sequence: CASSQEIGGGITHNTEAFF. CDR3 sequence (DNA): TGCGCCAGCAGCCAAGAGATCGGTGGAGGAATCACCCATAACACTGAAGCTTTCTTT.

The chain links TRBV7-8 to TRBJ2-1, with 8 bases aligning to TRBD2. Germline CDR1 and CDR2: SGHVS and FQNEAQ. CDR3 length: 14 residues. V was pared by 3 bases and J by 8 bases, with 6 bases of the junction left unmatched. The CDR3 loop reads CASSLSRGADEQFF. The DNA of the CDR3 is TGTGCCAGCAGCTTGTCGCGGGGGGCCGATGAGCAGTTCTTC.

The chain recombines TRBV4-1 with TRBJ2-3; 8 positions match TRBD2. CDR1 and CDR2 from the germline V gene are MGHRA and YSYEKL. This CDR3 comprises 18 residues. The trim removed 1 base at V and 2 bases at J, leaving 11 bases unmatched. Written as DNA, the CDR3 is TGCGCCAGCAGCCAAGTTGCGGGGGGCCAGTCCCCCACAGATACGCAGTATTTT. It is translated as CASSQVAGGQSPTDTQYF.

The J gene is TRBJ1-5, the V gene TRBV18, with unresolved D. The CDR3 covers 13 residues. The germline V gene encodes CDR1 KGHSH and CDR2 LQKENI. Trimming shortened V by 3 bases and J by 5 bases, and 8 bases separated the two germline ends. CDR3 residues: CASSPTPDQPQHF. The CDR3, as DNA: TGTGCCAGCTCACCGACCCCAGATCAGCCCCAGCATTTT. Full variable domain (rest looked up from reference TRBV18 and TRBJ1-5): NAGVMQNPRHLVRRRGQEARLRCSPMKGHSHVYWYRQLPEEGLKFMVYLQKENIIDESGMPKERFSAEFPKEGPSILRIQQVVRGDSAAYFCASSPTPDQPQHFGDGTRLSIL.

The chain joins TRBV7-3 to TRBJ2-3; D may be TRBD1 (6 bases). The length of the CDR3 is 13 residues. The V gene's germline CDR1 is SGHTA and CDR2 FQGTGA. V was shortened by 3 bases and J by 4 bases, with 8 bases between the two germline ends. This CDR3 is CASSLTGPDTQYF. The CDR3 nucleotides are TGTGCCAGCAGCTTGACAGGCCCAGATACGCAGTATTTT.

In its sample, this clone was seen once. The CDR3, as DNA: TGTGCCAGCAGCACCAGGGGTAACTTGCCCACAGATACGCAGTATTTT. Residues: CASSTRGNLPTDTQYF. The chain uses TRBV11-2 and TRBJ2-3; D is perhaps TRBD1 (6 bases). The V gene lost 5 bases and the J gene lost 2 bases, with 17 bases spanning the gap. The CDR3 covers 16 residues. Germline V gene data show CDR1 as SGHAT and CDR2 as FQNNGV.

The chain links TRBV19 to TRBJ1-2, with D possibly matching TRBD1 (5 bases). The CDR3 is 17 amino acids. V was pared by 3 bases and J by 8 bases, with 25 bases between. Germline CDR1 LNHDA, CDR2 SQIVND (reference sequence). The CDR3 loop is CASSMGDPEEVRRGYTF. Here the CDR3 DNA reads TGTGCCAGTAGTATGGGGGATCCTGAGGAGGTAAGAAGGGGCTACACCTTC. Filled out from reference TRBV19 and TRBJ1-2, the complete variable domain reads DGGITQSPKYLFRKEGQNVTLSCEQNLNHDAMYWYRQDPGQGLRLIYYSQIVNDFQKGDIAEGYSVSREKKESFPLTVTSAQKNPTAFYLCASSMGDPEEVRRGYTFGSGTRLTVV.

The rearrangement uses TRBV3-1 (or the pseudogene TRBV3-2) and TRBJ2-3; TRBD1 or TRBD2 may be the D gene (6 bases each). Trimming cost V 5 bases and J 1 base, with 13 bases left between them. CDR3 length equals 15 residues. Germline CDR1 is LGHDT and CDR2 is YNNKEL (reference sequence). CDR3 in amino acids: CASSWMGGGTDTQYF. The CDR3 DNA sequence: TGTGCCAGCAGCTGGATGGGGGGCGGCACAGATACGCAGTATTTT.

CDR3 in amino acids: CASSSGTSAAQYF. CDR3 nucleotides: TGTGCCAGCAGCTCCGGGACTAGTGCGGCCCAGTACTTC. The chain links TRBV13 to TRBJ2-5; 8 bases fit TRBD2. This CDR3 region has 13 residues. Germline V gene sequence: CDR1 PRHDT, CDR2 FYEKMQ (reference sequence). J lost 9 bases, V lost 4 bases, and 7 bases had no gene match.

This clone was counted a few times. The chain has TRBV11-1 and TRBJ1-6; D not resolved. The CDR3 is 14 amino acids. Trimming pared 3 bases from V and 7 bases from J, leaving 10 bases between. Germline V lookup: CDR1 SGHAT, CDR2 FQDESV (reference sequence). The CDR3 reads CASSLVSGNSPLHF. The CDR3 DNA reads TGTGCCAGCAGCTTGGTTTCGGGGAATTCACCCCTCCACTTT.

This chain joins TRBV10-3 and TRBJ2-7; D is uncertain. V shed 5 bases and J shed 3 bases, with 14 bases lying between them. This CDR3 is 14 amino acids long. The germline V gene encodes CDR1 ENHRY and CDR2 SYGVKD. Here the CDR3 DNA reads TGTGCCATCAGTCGAGACGGGTCGCACTACGAGCAGTACTTC. It codes for CAISRDGSHYEQYF.

The chain has TRBV25-1 and TRBJ2-2, with D possibly TRBD2 on 7 matching bases. The CDR3 is 15 amino acids. Germline loops: CDR1 MGHDK, CDR2 SYGVNS. Deletions cut 1 base from V and 7 bases from J, with 13 bases between. As DNA, the CDR3 is TGTGCCAGCAGTGAATCGGGGGGCCGTGGCGGGGAGCTGTTTTTT. Protein: CASSESGGRGGELFF.

There are a few counts of this clone. The chain recombines TRBV6-4 with TRBJ2-1; D remains ambiguous. This CDR3 has 13 amino acids. Trimming left V 5 bases short and J 5 bases short, with 10 bases between. In germline, CDR1 is MRHNA, CDR2 SNTAGT. The CDR3, as DNA: TGTGCCAGCAGTCCGGACCTAGACAATGAGCAGTTCTTC. Translation gives CASSPDLDNEQFF.

This clone was found once. V gene TRBV28 combines with J gene TRBJ1-3; maybe TRBD1 (5 bases). The germline V gene encodes CDR1 MDHEN and CDR2 SYDVKM. The CDR3 loop spans 14 amino acids. Between the trimmed V and J ends, which lost 10 bases and 0 bases, there was a span of 13 bases. CDR3 loop: CATQTVHSGNTIYF. CDR3 nucleotide sequence: TGTGCCACCCAGACAGTTCACTCTGGAAACACCATATATTTT.

The rearrangement uses TRBV5-1 and TRBJ2-7; 8 bases are shared with TRBD1. CDR1 is SGHRS and CDR2 is YFSETQ in the germline V gene. This CDR3 contains 12 residues. With 2 bases clipped from V and 6 bases from J, the junction kept 1 base outside the gene matches. The CDR3 region has the DNA TGCGCCAGCAGCTTACAGGGGGTCGAGCAGTACTTC. This codes for CASSLQGVEQYF.

The V call is TRBV27, the J call TRBJ1-5; no definite D call. Germline CDR1 is MNHEY and CDR2 is SMNVEV (reference sequence). The V and J ends lost 3 bases and 5 bases respectively, with 8 bases between them. The CDR3 runs 13 residues. The CDR3 DNA sequence: TGTGCCAGCAGTTTGTGGGCCCATCAGCCCCAGCATTTT. Its translation is CASSLWAHQPQHF.

This chain uses TRBV28 with TRBJ2-3; D tentatively reads TRBD1 or TRBD2 (5 bases each). The V end was cut by 5 bases, the J end by 1 base, with 19 bases between. Germline V gene sequence: CDR1 MDHEN, CDR2 SYDVKM. The CDR3 consists of 17 residues. The CDR3 coding sequence is TGTGCCAGCAGTCCCCTGGGTGGGGGTGTTGGCACAGATACGCAGTATTTT. Residues: CASSPLGGGVGTDTQYF.

This rearrangement joins TRBV29-1 to TRBJ1-1; D may be TRBD1 (6 bases). Trimming stripped 2 bases from V and 6 bases from J, with 19 bases between. Germline V CDR1 and CDR2: SQVTM, ANQGSEA. This CDR3 comprises 15 residues. CDR3 region: CSVEPTWGARAEAFF. The CDR3, as DNA: TGCAGCGTTGAACCTACATGGGGGGCTAGGGCTGAAGCTTTCTTT.

The V gene is TRBV20-1, the J gene TRBJ1-1; no reliable D call. The V gene's germline CDR1 is DFQATT and CDR2 SNEGSKA (reference sequence). This CDR3 is 16 amino acids long. V dropped 3 bases and J dropped 0 bases, with 17 bases sitting between them. The CDR3 is CSASSGELVMNTEAFF. In nucleotides, the CDR3 is TGCAGTGCTAGTTCCGGTGAACTCGTTATGAACACTGAAGCTTTCTTT.

This clone was seen more than once but under ten times. V is TRBV30 and J is TRBJ1-6, with D possibly TRBD1 on 5 matching bases. Germline-derived CDR1 and CDR2 are GTSNPN and SVGIG (reference sequence). CDR3 length equals 15 residues. The V end was cut by 3 bases, the J end by 4 bases, with 13 bases between. CDR3 sequence reads: CAWSGRAFYNSPLHF. DNA for the CDR3: TGTGCCTGGAGCGGCAGGGCCTTTTATAATTCACCCCTCCACTTT.

The chain is built from TRBV25-1 and TRBJ1-2; D unresolved. CDR1 and CDR2 from the germline V gene are MGHDK and SYGVNS. CDR3 length: 12 amino acids. The V end was cut by 3 bases, the J end by 3 bases, with 5 bases between. The CDR3 loop reads CASSDSDYGYTF. CDR3 nucleotide sequence: TGTGCCAGCAGTGATTCCGACTATGGCTACACCTTC.

The rearrangement uses TRBV10-3 and TRBJ2-5; no clear D. Germline V gene data show CDR1 as ENHRY and CDR2 as SYGVKD. V was cut by 0 bases and J by 2 bases, with 7 bases left in between. The CDR3 has 14 residues. CDR3 DNA sequence: TGTGCCATCAGTGAGTCGCAGCGTCAAGAGACCCAGTACTTC. Translating gives CAISESQRQETQYF.

This rearrangement joins TRBV5-1 to TRBJ2-2, with D tentatively TRBD1 or TRBD2 (5 bases each). The V end was cut by 3 bases, the J end by 6 bases, with 18 bases between. From germline, CDR1 is SGHRS and CDR2 YFSETQ. The CDR3 loop spans 16 amino acids. In DNA form, the CDR3 reads TGCGCCAGCAGCTGGGACGCAAGCCCCGTCTCCGGGGAGCTGTTTTTT. As protein: CASSWDASPVSGELFF.

The rearrangement links TRBV3-1 (or the pseudogene TRBV3-2) to TRBJ2-1, with D perhaps TRBD1 (6 bases). Trimming took 3 bases from V and 0 from J, leaving 15 bases between them. This CDR3 is built from 17 residues. Germline CDR1 reads LGHDT; CDR2 reads YNNKEL (reference sequence). CDR3 residues: CASSHPGAVSSYNEQFF. The CDR3 nucleotides are TGTGCCAGCAGCCACCCAGGGGCCGTTAGCTCCTACAATGAGCAGTTCTTC.

The chain carries TRBV2 and TRBJ1-6, with a tentative D call TRBD1 (6 bases). CDR3 length: 15 residues. Germline CDR1 and CDR2: SNHLY and FYNNEI. Trimming stripped 6 bases from V and 3 bases from J, with 12 bases between. The CDR3 nucleotides are TGTGCCAGCAGGATGGACAGTCTCTATAATTCACCCCTCCACTTT. Translation gives CASRMDSLYNSPLHF. Combining the CDR3 with reference TRBV2 and TRBJ1-6 gives the whole variable domain EPEVTQTPSHQVTQMGQEVILRCVPISNHLYFYWYRQILGQKVEFLVSFYNNEISEKSEIFDDQFSVERPDGSNFTLKIRSTKLEDSAMYFCASRMDSLYNSPLHFGNGTRLTVT.

This clone was observed a handful of times. The CDR3 region is CASSEGRGPQHF. The CDR3 DNA follows: TGTGCCAGCAGTGAAGGAAGGGGGCCCCAGCATTTT. The V gene is TRBV6-1, the J gene TRBJ1-5, with D possibly matching TRBD1 (5 bases). CDR3 length: 12 amino acids. Germline V gene sequence: CDR1 MNHNS, CDR2 SASEGT. Trimming shortened V by 1 base and J by 9 bases, and 7 bases separated the two germline ends.

The chain joins TRBV19 to TRBJ1-1, with TRBD1 matching over 7 bases. J lost 6 bases, V lost 7 bases, and 14 bases had no gene match. The length of the CDR3 is 15 residues. CDR1 and CDR2 from the germline V gene are LNHDA and SQIVND (reference sequence). The CDR3 DNA sequence: TGTGCCAGTATGAAGTTCCCCCGAGGGACAGCTGAAGCTTTCTTT. Translated: CASMKFPRGTAEAFF. The full variable domain, in which reference TRBV19 and TRBJ1-1 provide the parts outside the CDR3, is DGGITQSPKYLFRKEGQNVTLSCEQNLNHDAMYWYRQDPGQGLRLIYYSQIVNDFQKGDIAEGYSVSREKKESFPLTVTSAQKNPTAFYLCASMKFPRGTAEAFFGQGTRLTVV.